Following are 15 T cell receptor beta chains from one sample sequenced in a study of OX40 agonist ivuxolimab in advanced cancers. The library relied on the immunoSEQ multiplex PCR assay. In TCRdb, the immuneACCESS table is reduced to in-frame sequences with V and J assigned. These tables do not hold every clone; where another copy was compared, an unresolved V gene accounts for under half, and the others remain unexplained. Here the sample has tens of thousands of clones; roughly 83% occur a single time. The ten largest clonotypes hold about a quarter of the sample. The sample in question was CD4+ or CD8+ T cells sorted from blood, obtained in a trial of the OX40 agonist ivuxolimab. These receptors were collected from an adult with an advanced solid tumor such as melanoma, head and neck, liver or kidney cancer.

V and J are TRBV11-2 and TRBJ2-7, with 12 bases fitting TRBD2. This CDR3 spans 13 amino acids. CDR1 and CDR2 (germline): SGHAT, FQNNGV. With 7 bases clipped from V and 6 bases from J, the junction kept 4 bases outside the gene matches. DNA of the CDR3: TGTGCCAGCAACCCGGGACTAGCGGGCGAGCAGTACTTC. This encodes CASNPGLAGEQYF.

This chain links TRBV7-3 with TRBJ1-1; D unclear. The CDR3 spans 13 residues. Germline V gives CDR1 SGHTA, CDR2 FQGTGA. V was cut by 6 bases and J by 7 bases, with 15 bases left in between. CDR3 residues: CASRLGLGSEAFF. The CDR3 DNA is TGTGCCAGCAGATTAGGGCTAGGTAGTGAAGCTTTCTTT.

CDR3 sequence (DNA): TGTGCCAGCAGTGAGAGGGCTCTAACTAACTATGGCTACACCTTC. It is translated as CASSERALTNYGYTF. V is TRBV2 and J is TRBJ1-2; unclear D gene. The germline V and J ends were trimmed by 3 bases and 0 bases, with 11 bases remaining between them. There are 15 residues in the CDR3. Germline CDR1 reads SNHLY; CDR2 reads FYNNEI.

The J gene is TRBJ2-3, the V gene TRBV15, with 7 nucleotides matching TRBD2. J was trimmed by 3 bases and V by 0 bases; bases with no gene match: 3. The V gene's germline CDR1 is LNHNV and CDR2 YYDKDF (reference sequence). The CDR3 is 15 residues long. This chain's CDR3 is CATSRERGSTDTQYF. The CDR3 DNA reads TGTGCCACCAGCAGAGAGCGGGGGAGTACAGATACGCAGTATTTT. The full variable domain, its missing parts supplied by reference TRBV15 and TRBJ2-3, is DAMVIQNPRYQVTQFGKPVTLSCSQTLNHNVMYWYQQKSSQAPKLLFHYYDKDFNNEADTPDNFQSRRPNTSFCFLDIRSPGLGDTAMYLCATSRERGSTDTQYFGPGTRLTVL.

CDR3 region: CATSVRDSTDTQYF. In DNA, the CDR3 is TGTGCCACCAGCGTACGGGACAGCACAGATACGCAGTATTTT. The chain recombines TRBV15 with TRBJ2-3; D may be TRBD1 or TRBD2 (5 bases each). V gave up 5 bases and J gave up 0 bases, with 9 bases separating them. The CDR3 is 14 amino acids. The V gene's germline CDR1 is LNHNV and CDR2 YYDKDF (reference sequence).

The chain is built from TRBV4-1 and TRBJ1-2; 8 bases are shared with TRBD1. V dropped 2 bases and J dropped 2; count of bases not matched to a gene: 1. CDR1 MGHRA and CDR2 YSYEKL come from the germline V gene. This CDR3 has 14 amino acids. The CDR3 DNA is TGCGCCAGCAGCCAAAACAGGGGGAACTATGGCTACACCTTC. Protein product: CASSQNRGNYGYTF.

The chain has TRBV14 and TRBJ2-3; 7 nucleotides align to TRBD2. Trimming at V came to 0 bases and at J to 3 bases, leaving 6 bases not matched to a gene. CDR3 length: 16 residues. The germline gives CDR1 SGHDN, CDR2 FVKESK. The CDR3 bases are TGTGCCAGCAGCCAAGATGCGGGAGCGGTGACAGATACGCAGTATTTT. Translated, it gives CASSQDAGAVTDTQYF.

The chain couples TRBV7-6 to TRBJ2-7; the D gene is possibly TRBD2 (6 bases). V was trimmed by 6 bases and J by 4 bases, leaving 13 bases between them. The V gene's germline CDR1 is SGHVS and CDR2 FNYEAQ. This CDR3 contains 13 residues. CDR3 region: CASSPRESYEQYF. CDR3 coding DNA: TGTGCCAGCAGTCCACGGGAGTCGTACGAGCAGTACTTC.

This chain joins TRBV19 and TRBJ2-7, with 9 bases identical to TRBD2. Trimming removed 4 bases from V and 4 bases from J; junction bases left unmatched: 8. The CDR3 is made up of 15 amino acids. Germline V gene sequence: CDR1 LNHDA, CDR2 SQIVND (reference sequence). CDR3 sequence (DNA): TGTGCCAGTAGTAGGGGGAGCGGGAGGCAGTACGAGCAGTACTTC. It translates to CASSRGSGRQYEQYF. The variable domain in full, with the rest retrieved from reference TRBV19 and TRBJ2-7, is DGGITQSPKYLFRKEGQNVTLSCEQNLNHDAMYWYRQDPGQGLRLIYYSQIVNDFQKGDIAEGYSVSREKKESFPLTVTSAQKNPTAFYLCASSRGSGRQYEQYFGPGTRLTVT.

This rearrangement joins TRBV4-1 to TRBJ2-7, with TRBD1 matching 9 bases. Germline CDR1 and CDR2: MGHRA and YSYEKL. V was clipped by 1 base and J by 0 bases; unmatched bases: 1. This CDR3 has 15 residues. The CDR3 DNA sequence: TGCGCCAGCAGCCAAGCGGGACAGGGCTCCTACGAGCAGTACTTC. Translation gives CASSQAGQGSYEQYF.

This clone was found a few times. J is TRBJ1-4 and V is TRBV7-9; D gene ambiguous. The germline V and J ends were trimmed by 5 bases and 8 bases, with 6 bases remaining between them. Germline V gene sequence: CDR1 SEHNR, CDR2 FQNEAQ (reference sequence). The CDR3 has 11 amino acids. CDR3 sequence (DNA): TGTGCCAGCAGCCCTGGAGAAAAACTGTTTTTT. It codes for CASSPGEKLFF.

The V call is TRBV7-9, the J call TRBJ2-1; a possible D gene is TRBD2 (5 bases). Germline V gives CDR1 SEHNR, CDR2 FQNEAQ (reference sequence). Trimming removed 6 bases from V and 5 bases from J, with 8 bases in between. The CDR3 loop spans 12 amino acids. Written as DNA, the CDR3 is TGTGCCAGCAGTCCTAGCCACAATGAGCAGTTCTTC. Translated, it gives CASSPSHNEQFF.

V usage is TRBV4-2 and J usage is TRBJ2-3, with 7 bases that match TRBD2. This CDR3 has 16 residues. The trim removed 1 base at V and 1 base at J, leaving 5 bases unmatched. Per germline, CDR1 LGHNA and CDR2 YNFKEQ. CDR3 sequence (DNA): TGTGCCAGCAGCCAAGCGGTCCGGGGGGGCACAGATACGCAGTATTTT. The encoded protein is CASSQAVRGGTDTQYF.

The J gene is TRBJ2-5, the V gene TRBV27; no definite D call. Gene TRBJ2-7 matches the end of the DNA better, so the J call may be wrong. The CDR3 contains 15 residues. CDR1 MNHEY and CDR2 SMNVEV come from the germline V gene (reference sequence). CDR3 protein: CASSLASSISYEQYF. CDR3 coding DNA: TGTGCCAGCAGTTTGGCGTCGTCAATCTCCTACGAGCAGTACTTC.

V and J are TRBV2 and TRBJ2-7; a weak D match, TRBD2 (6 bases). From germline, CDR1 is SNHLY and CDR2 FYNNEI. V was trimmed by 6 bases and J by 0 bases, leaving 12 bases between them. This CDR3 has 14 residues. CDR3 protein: CASRAGPSSYEQYF. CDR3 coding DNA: TGTGCCAGCAGGGCGGGACCCAGCTCCTACGAGCAGTACTTC.